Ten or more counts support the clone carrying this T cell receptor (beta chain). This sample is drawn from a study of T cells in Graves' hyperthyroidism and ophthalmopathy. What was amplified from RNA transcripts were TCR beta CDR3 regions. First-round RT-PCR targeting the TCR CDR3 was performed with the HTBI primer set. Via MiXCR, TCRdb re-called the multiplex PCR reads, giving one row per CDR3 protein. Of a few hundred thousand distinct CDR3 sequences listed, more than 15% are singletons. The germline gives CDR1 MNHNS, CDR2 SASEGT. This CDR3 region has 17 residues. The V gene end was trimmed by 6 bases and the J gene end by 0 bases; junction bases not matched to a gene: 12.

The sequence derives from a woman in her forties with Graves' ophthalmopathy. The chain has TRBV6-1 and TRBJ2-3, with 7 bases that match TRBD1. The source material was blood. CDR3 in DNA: TGTGCCAGCAGCTCTCCCCCCAGGGGGATTAGCACAGATACGCAGTATTTT. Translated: CASSSPPRGISTDTQYF.